This section outlines one T cell receptor beta chain sequence together with its context. Other nucleotide sequences from this sample produce the same CDR3. This sample was taken from a study of cytomegalovirus exposure and HLA in healthy donors. PCR used 60 Vbeta primers and 13 Jbeta primers. In the original processing: There were around 77 million unique TCR beta chains by a later count, and around 10 million of them were shared. Some clones are missing from TCRdb's copy, which holds only in-frame ones; the method was immunoSEQ multiplex PCR. V, J and clone size were drawn from that table, and D and trimming were deduced from the DNA. Of approximately 160,000 clones listed, around 82% are singletons. The germline V gene encodes CDR1 SEHNR and CDR2 FQNEAQ (reference sequence). V was trimmed by 0 bases and J by 9 bases, leaving 21 bases between them. CDR3 size: 17 residues.

Sequenced material: PBMCs. The sequence came from a male donor in good health and CMV-seronegative. This chain links TRBV7-9 with TRBJ2-1; weak D call: TRBD1 (5 bases). The DNA of the CDR3 is TGTGCCAGCAGCTTAGCACCTCAGGGAATATACAATGGTGAGCAGTTCTTC. Translating gives CASSLAPQGIYNGEQFF.